The clone carrying this T cell receptor beta chain has a handful of counts. The sample originates from a study of blood T cell repertoires in COVID-19. As for the study in general: The United States, Italy and Spain provided the acute and convalescent COVID-19 samples. The cDNA or gDNA used as material had been derived from T cells, B-cell-depleted T cells, or PBMCs.

The cohort comprised adults aged 18 to 89 years residing in 20 to 30 US areas. Assignments of participants to cohorts depended upon their own reported clinical history. Trimming stripped 5 bases from V and 4 bases from J, with 17 bases between. The CDR3 runs 15 residues. Germline CDR1 and CDR2: LNHDA and SQIVND (reference sequence). Measured with immunoSEQ multiplex PCR; TCRdb has only the in-frame clones, and not every one. Of 180,000 or so clones listed, 65% to 85% are singletons. Sequencing used PBMCs or T cells enriched from blood (not recorded which). The TCR originated in a woman aged 60-75 years who had recovered from COVID-19. The V and J genes are TRBV19 and TRBJ1-1; no firm D call. The CDR3 protein is CASSPDMSLSTEAFF. In DNA form, the CDR3 reads TGTGCCAGTAGTCCCGACATGAGCTTGAGCACTGAAGCTTTCTTT.